A selection of T cell receptor beta chains follows, all from one sample in a study of glioma-infiltrating T cells after dendritic cell vaccination. Libraries were prepared by immunoSEQ multiplex PCR; TCRdb keeps only in-frame clonotypes and omits some of them. Of 75,000 to 85,000 clones in the sample, around 86% were seen once. Specimen: blood, collected after dendritic cell vaccination. These TCRs come from a human donor with glioblastoma. Each CDR3 is given without its conserved first and last residue. Size is omitted from some rows. Given values are once, few, many or a class for expanded clones.

V gene	clone size	J gene	CDR3 protein
TRBV6-4	-	TRBJ1-1	ASSDTDRGTEAF
TRBV6-1	-	TRBJ2-3	ASSGRTSGGTRTDTQY
TRBV5-1	-	TRBJ2-3	ASSPTASGGLDTQY
TRBV4-3	-	TRBJ2-1	ASSEDRNSYNEQF
TRBV7-3	-	TRBJ1-5	ASSLSGQSQPQH
TRBV7-9	-	TRBJ1-1	ASSPRVYTEAF
TRBV9	-	TRBJ2-5	ASSVLQGGETQY
TRBV7-9	-	TRBJ2-7	ASSLLDSPLEGY
TRBV29-1	few	TRBJ1-2	SVPGKGYGYT
TRBV19	-	TRBJ2-5	ASSIQGRIQETQY
TRBV18	-	TRBJ2-3	ASSPGQTDTQY
TRBV27	-	TRBJ2-1	ASSSTSRQF
TRBV5-6	-	TRBJ1-2	ASSWGSGGFKNYGYT
TRBV4-1	once	TRBJ1-1	ASSPQGSVNTEAF
TRBV19	-	TRBJ1-1	ASSIGTGGRGAEAF
TRBV7-2	-	TRBJ2-5	ASSLEAGDSETQY
TRBV7-7	few	TRBJ2-1	ASSFLKGNEQF
TRBV7-6	-	TRBJ1-6	ASSLVGHYNSPLH
TRBV7-2	-	TRBJ1-3	ASSSVGAGAGNTIY
TRBV29-1	-	TRBJ2-7	SAIGTSFSYEQY
TRBV7-3	-	TRBJ2-3	ASSPAGGRVTDTQY
TRBV27	-	TRBJ1-1	ASSGTGAMNTEAF
TRBV2	-	TRBJ1-2	ASRVDSGENYGYT
TRBV18	-	TRBJ2-1	ASSLLQDYNEQF